The rows below give T cell receptor beta chains drawn from one sample of a study of T cell responses to AZD1222 COVID-19 vaccine. Produced via immunoSEQ multiplex PCR; TCRdb's table is partial and in-frame only. The repertoire holds 45,000 to 65,000 clones, about 80% seen once, with approximately 5% in the top ten. Sequences were derived from peripheral blood, sampled 28 days after the second AZD1222 dose. These receptor sequences come from an adult who received the AZD1222 COVID-19 vaccine. CDR3s include the opening cysteine and the closing phenylalanine or tryptophan. The D gene is left open where the match is weak. A clone size is listed for some rows: how often the clone was seen (once, few, many), or a class if it is expanded.

>TRBJ1-2|TRBD1|TRBV28|few
TGTGCCAGCAGTTTGGGGCCAGGGGGCCAAGGCTACACCTTC
CASSLGPGGQGYTF
>TRBJ2-3|TRBD2|TRBV10-1|few
TGCGCCAGCAGTGATATAGGGACTAGCGGGAGTTTAGATACGCAGTATTTT
CASSDIGTSGSLDTQYF
>TRBJ1-2|TRBD1|TRBV28|NA
TGTGCCAGCGGAAAACACAGGGGTCCATCGTCCTATGGCTACACCTTC
CASGKHRGPSSYGYTF
>TRBJ1-6|NA|TRBV6-5|NA
TGTGCCAGCAGCACAGGGTCATTAGGGCTGCCCCTCCACTTT
CASSTGSLGLPLHF
>TRBJ1-1|NA|TRBV24-1|NA
TGTGCCACCACCCCACCTACCTTCAACACTGAAGCTTTCTTT
CATTPPTFNTEAFF
>TRBJ2-5|NA|TRBV18|few
TGTGCCAGCTCACCAGCAGCACTCGAAGAGACCCAGTACTTC
CASSPAALEETQYF
>TRBJ2-1|NA|TRBV7-9|NA
TGTGCCAGCAGCTTAGGAGGGGGGGGCCCACATGAGCAGTTCTTC
CASSLGGGGPHEQFF
>TRBJ2-5|NA|TRBV5-1|NA
TGCGCCAGCAGCCCACCAGGAGTCCAAGAGACCCAGTACTTC
CASSPPGVQETQYF
>TRBJ1-2|NA|TRBV28|few
TGTGCCAGCCGGGACCGAGACTATGGCTACACCTTC
CASRDRDYGYTF
>TRBJ1-5|NA|TRBV19|NA
TGTGCCAGTAGTATTTCGGGTGCGGGCACTCAGCCCCAGCATTTT
CASSISGAGTQPQHF
>TRBJ1-1|TRBD1|TRBV6-2/TRBV6-3|NA
TGTGCCAGCAGTTACCTAAAGGACAGGGGGTATTCGAACACTGAAGCTTTCTTT
CASSYLKDRGYSNTEAFF
>TRBJ2-3|TRBD2|TRBV7-2|once
TGTGCCAGCAGCTCGCTAGCGGGAGGCACAGATACGCAGTATTTT
CASSSLAGGTDTQYF
>TRBJ1-1|NA|TRBV28|NA
TGTGCCAGCAGTTTATGGTCGATCACTGAAGCTTTCTTT
CASSLWSITEAFF
>TRBJ1-5|TRBD1|TRBV2|once
TGTGCCAGCAGGTCCCGACAGGGTGATCAGCCCCAGCATTTT
CASRSRQGDQPQHF
>TRBJ1-3|NA|TRBV28|NA
TGTGCCAGCAGTTCCATCCCGAGGGACTCTGGAAACACCATATATTTT
CASSSIPRDSGNTIYF
>TRBJ1-2|NA|TRBV6-1|NA
TGTGCCAGCAGTGACGGACAGACCCGAGGCTACACCTTC
CASSDGQTRGYTF
>TRBJ1-4|NA|TRBV19|NA
TGTGCCAGTAGTATATACGGGGAAATTATGTCGCCTAATGAAAAACTGTTTTTT
CASSIYGEIMSPNEKLFF
>TRBJ1-6|TRBD1|TRBV11-2|NA
TGTGCCAGCAGCCTCAGGGGGCAAGGTGGCTCACCCCTCCACTTT
CASSLRGQGGSPLHF
>TRBJ1-3|NA|TRBV3-1/TRBV3-2|NA
TGTGCCAGCGCCCAGTCGGGCCTGGGAGGAAACACCATATATTTT
CASAQSGLGGNTIYF
>TRBJ2-7|TRBD2|TRBV7-9|NA
TGTGCCAGCAGCCTCCTCCCTACTAGCGGGAGGACGATCGAGCAGTACTTC
CASSLLPTSGRTIEQYF
>TRBJ2-2|TRBD2|TRBV7-2|NA
TGTGCCAGCAGCTTAGAGGGCGGGAGGGCCCCCGGGGAGCTGTTTTTT
CASSLEGGRAPGELFF
>TRBJ2-5|NA|TRBV7-2|NA
TGTGCCAGCAGCGGGGGGGCCCGTGAGACCCAGTACTTC
CASSGGARETQYF
>TRBJ2-3|NA|TRBV19|NA
TGTGCCAGTAGTTTCCGAGGGCCCGGCGAGGTGGCAGATACGCAGTATTTT
CASSFRGPGEVADTQYF
>TRBJ1-3|NA|TRBV6-5|NA
TGTGCCAGCAGTTACGGGGGGGCAGCTGGAAACACCATATATTTT
CASSYGGAAGNTIYF
>TRBJ2-7|NA|TRBV28|NA
TGTGCCAGCAGTTCAACGGAAACCTACGAGCAGTACTTC
CASSSTETYEQYF
>TRBJ1-5|TRBD1|TRBV2|NA
TGTGCCAGCAGGGTCGGACAGGGGGGAGTTTATAGCAATCAGCCCCAGCATTTT
CASRVGQGGVYSNQPQHF
>TRBJ2-5|TRBD1|TRBV7-8|few
TGTGCCAGCAGCCTCGGGACAGGGGGCGCGGGTTTGGTTCGGGAGACCCAGTACTTC
CASSLGTGGAGLVRETQYF
>TRBJ1-2|NA|TRBV19|few
TGTGCCAGTAGCCAAAGTACGGGGGGGCAGGGTGTGTACGGCTACACCTTC
CASSQSTGGQGVYGYTF
>TRBJ1-2|NA|TRBV19|few
TGTGCCAGTACCAAGGGACGGGAAGCTAACTATGGCTACACCTTC
CASTKGREANYGYTF
>TRBJ1-3|NA|TRBV5-1|NA
TGCGCCAGCAGCCCTGGAGGCAGAATCTCTGGAAACACCATATATTTT
CASSPGGRISGNTIYF
>TRBJ2-7|TRBD2|TRBV5-4|NA
TGTGCCAGCAGCTTGGCGGGAGGCAGCTTTAGGGCAAGCGAGCAGTACTTC
CASSLAGGSFRASEQYF
>TRBJ2-7|NA|TRBV3-1/TRBV3-2|once
TGTGCCAGCAGCCAAGTCGAGCGGGTAAGGGGAGAGCAGTACTTC
CASSQVERVRGEQYF
>TRBJ1-2|NA|TRBV12-3/TRBV12-4|NA
TGTGCCAGCAGTTTAAGACAGAACTATGGCTACACCTTC
CASSLRQNYGYTF
>TRBJ1-1|NA|TRBV28|NA
TGTGCCAGCAATCCGAATCAGGACGCTGAAGCTTTCTTT
CASNPNQDAEAFF
>TRBJ1-1|NA|TRBV27|NA
TGTGCCAGCAGCGTTTACCCGCCCGAGAACACTGAAGCTTTCTTT
CASSVYPPENTEAFF
>TRBJ2-5|NA|TRBV27|NA
TGTGCCAGCAGCCACACCAGGACCCCGGCGCGGGGAGAGACCCAGTACTTC
CASSHTRTPARGETQYF
>TRBJ2-7|NA|TRBV19|NA
TGTGCCAGTAGTACGCCAGGGGACCTCTACGAGCAGTACTTC
CASSTPGDLYEQYF
>TRBJ1-1|NA|TRBV4-1|few
TGCGCCAGCAGCCTAGTCGGACAGCGAACTGAAGCTTTCTTT
CASSLVGQRTEAFF
>TRBJ2-7|NA|TRBV5-1|NA
TGCGCCAGCAGCTTCCTACAGGAAGCATCGTACGAGCAGTACTTC
CASSFLQEASYEQYF
>TRBJ1-3|NA|TRBV9|once
TGTGCCAGCAGCGTAGGGGCGGGGGTCGCCGGAAACACCATATATTTT
CASSVGAGVAGNTIYF
>TRBJ2-3|TRBD2|TRBV11-2|NA
TGTGCCAGCAGTCCGCTAGCGGTTAGCACAGATACGCAGTATTTT
CASSPLAVSTDTQYF
>TRBJ1-1|TRBD1|TRBV7-9|NA
TGTGCCAGCAGCTTCGGGACAGCGGGAAAGACTGAAGCTTTCTTT
CASSFGTAGKTEAFF
>TRBJ2-3|NA|TRBV7-9|NA
TGTGCCAGCAGCCCTAGCACAGATACGCAGTATTTT
CASSPSTDTQYF
>TRBJ2-3|TRBD1|TRBV11-3|NA
TGTGCCAGCAGCGCCGGGACAGGGCTTGAGGCAGATACGCAGTATTTT
CASSAGTGLEADTQYF
>TRBJ2-3|NA|TRBV2|NA
TGTGCCAGCAGTCGGGACCGGAGCACAGATACGCAGTATTTT
CASSRDRSTDTQYF
>TRBJ1-4|TRBD1|TRBV29-1|NA
TGCAGCGTTGAAAACAGGGGACGGGAAAAACTGTTTTTT
CSVENRGREKLFF
>TRBJ2-1|NA|TRBV3-1/TRBV3-2|NA
TGTGCCAGCAGCCAAGATCGGGCTAGCGCGCCCACGGACTACAATGAGCAGTTCTTC
CASSQDRASAPTDYNEQFF
>TRBJ2-1|NA|TRBV5-4|NA
TGTGCCAGCAGCTTGGGAGGTGGGAGCAACAATGAGCAGTTCTTC
CASSLGGGSNNEQFF
>TRBJ2-1|NA|TRBV10-3|NA
TGTGCCATCAAACTGGACAGTCTTGAGCAGTTCTTC
CAIKLDSLEQFF
>TRBJ2-1|NA|TRBV15|NA
TGTGCCACCAGCAGAGACCCCCCGGATGAGCAGTTCTTC
CATSRDPPDEQFF
>TRBJ2-3|TRBD2|TRBV10-3|NA
TGTGCCATCAGTGACTTAGCGGGGGGGGATAGGGATACGCAGTATTTT
CAISDLAGGDRDTQYF
>TRBJ1-4|NA|TRBV3-1/TRBV3-2|few
TGTGCCAGCAGCCGAAGAGCAGAAAATGAAAAACTGTTTTTT
CASSRRAENEKLFF
>TRBJ2-3|NA|TRBV7-9|NA
TGTGCCAGCAGCCCACAAGATACGCAGTATTTT
CASSPQDTQYF
>TRBJ1-5|NA|TRBV28|NA
TGTGCCAGCACATCACGCCTGGAGTGGCCCCAGCATTTT
CASTSRLEWPQHF
>TRBJ2-1|TRBD1|TRBV27|NA
TGTGCCACCACCCCCAGGGACAGCCGATACAATGAGCAGTTCTTC
CATTPRDSRYNEQFF
>TRBJ2-1|TRBD2|TRBV18|NA
TGTGCCAGCTCTCCCACTAGCGGGTCCTACAATGAGCAGTTCTTC
CASSPTSGSYNEQFF
>TRBJ1-1|NA|TRBV29-1|NA
TGCAGCGTTGAAACTGACAGGATGAACACTGAAGCTTTCTTT
CSVETDRMNTEAFF